The 19 T cell receptor beta chains presented below share a single source sample, sequenced in a study of blood T cell repertoires in COVID-19 (dated by TCRdb to the early 2020s). Libraries were prepared through the immunoSEQ multiplex PCR assay. The clones in this table, taken by TCRdb from immuneACCESS, are in-frame only. Not every clone is retained; where verified, under half of the shortfall comes from an unresolved V gene, and the cause of the rest is unknown. In all, the sample holds 30,000 to 35,000 clones, and almost 85% of those were seen once. The top ten constitute roughly 40% of the sample. Specimen: peripheral blood. All receptors come from a man aged 80 or over with active or convalescent COVID-19.

V usage is TRBV19 and J usage is TRBJ1-4; D is possibly TRBD1 (5 bases). CDR1 is LNHDA, CDR2 SQIVND, per germline (reference sequence). V shed 5 bases and J shed 3 bases, with 13 bases lying between them. This CDR3 is 15 amino acids long. The DNA of the CDR3 is TGTGCCAGTAGTTCCACAGGATCCCCTAATGAAAAACTGTTTTTT. Its translation is CASSSTGSPNEKLFF.

This clone is a singleton in its sample. The chain combines TRBV5-1 with TRBJ2-3; 8 nucleotides align to TRBD2. V shed 4 bases and J 4 bases; nucleotides not matched to a gene: 20. This CDR3 region has 19 residues. Per the germline V gene, CDR1 is SGHRS and CDR2 is YFSETQ. This CDR3 reads CASSQPETSVPRGADTQYF. In DNA form, the CDR3 reads TGCGCCAGCAGCCAGCCCGAGACTAGCGTCCCGAGAGGAGCAGATACGCAGTATTTT. Looking up the rest from reference TRBV5-1 and TRBJ2-3 gives the full variable domain: KAGVTQTPRYLIKTRGQQVTLSCSPISGHRSVSWYQQTPGQGLQFLFEYFSETQRNKGNFPGRFSGRQFSNSRSEMNVSTLELGDSALYLCASSQPETSVPRGADTQYFGPGTRLTVL.

The rearrangement uses TRBV7-2 and TRBJ2-1; D is possibly TRBD2 (6 bases). Per germline, CDR1 SGHTA and CDR2 FQGNSA. The ends were cut back, 5 bases at V and 1 base at J, with 15 bases in the middle. This CDR3 spans 16 amino acids. CDR3 region: CASSPQAGHSYNEQFF. The DNA for the CDR3 is TGTGCCAGCAGCCCCCAAGCGGGTCATTCCTACAATGAGCAGTTCTTC.

The genes are TRBV9 and TRBJ2-7, with 8 positions matching TRBD2. Germline V gene data show CDR1 as SGDLS and CDR2 as YYNGEE. Trimming took 5 bases from V and 5 from J; bases not matched to a gene: 12. This CDR3 spans 15 amino acids. DNA for the CDR3: TGTGCCAGCAGTTCCGGGAGGGCTCGGCGGGACGAGCAGTACTTC. This encodes CASSSGRARRDEQYF.

This clone was detected only once. The CDR3 nucleotides are TGTGCCAGTAGCCTGGGGACTAGGGGGTACACAGATACGCAGTATTTT. This codes for CASSLGTRGYTDTQYF. The chain is built from TRBV19 and TRBJ2-3, with 8 bases that match TRBD2. The germline gives CDR1 LNHDA, CDR2 SQIVND (reference sequence). V was clipped by 6 bases and J by 2 bases; unmatched bases: 10. There are 16 residues in the CDR3.

This rearrangement joins TRBV28 to TRBJ2-5, with 13 bases that match TRBD2. Germline CDR1 and CDR2: MDHEN and SYDVKM. The CDR3 covers 15 residues. V gave up 6 bases and J gave up 3 bases; unmatched junction bases: 4. The CDR3 DNA sequence: TGTGCCAGCAGCAGCGGACTAGCGGGAGAAGAGACCCAGTACTTC. Its protein is CASSSGLAGEETQYF.

The chain links TRBV3-1 (or the pseudogene TRBV3-2) to TRBJ2-1, with 9 bases identical to TRBD1. The germline V gene encodes CDR1 LGHDT and CDR2 YNNKEL (reference sequence). CDR3 length equals 15 residues. The ends lost 6 bases at V and 9 bases at J; junction bases unmatched: 12. The CDR3 reads CASSLQGQGNVEQFF. CDR3 in DNA: TGTGCCAGCAGTCTTCAGGGACAGGGAAACGTTGAGCAGTTCTTC.

The V call is TRBV7-3, the J call TRBJ2-3, with 8 bases matching TRBD2. The V segment lost 5 bases and the J segment 4 bases; nucleotides outside the gene matches: 8. Germline V gene lookup returns CDR1 SGHTA and CDR2 FQGTGA. There are 15 residues in the CDR3. CDR3 in DNA: TGTGCCAGCAGCCTCATAGCGGGAAGGGCAGATACGCAGTATTTT. This encodes CASSLIAGRADTQYF. Drawing the rest from reference TRBV7-3 and TRBJ2-3, the complete variable domain is GAGVSQTPSNKVTEKGKYVELRCDPISGHTALYWYRQSLGQGPEFLIYFQGTGAADDSGLPNDRFFAVRPEGSVSTLKIQRTERGDSAVYLCASSLIAGRADTQYFGPGTRLTVL.

V usage is TRBV5-1 and J usage is TRBJ1-3; D is unresolved. Trimming stripped 5 bases from V and 0 bases from J, with 9 bases between. CDR1 is SGHRS and CDR2 is YFSETQ in the germline V gene. The CDR3 consists of 14 residues. The CDR3 region is CASRNDFSGNTIYF. For the CDR3, the DNA is TGCGCCAGCAGAAACGACTTCTCTGGAAACACCATATATTTT.

As DNA, the CDR3 is TGTGCCAGCAGCCAAGACCTTTTGGGTCCGAGGTACGAGCAGTACTTC. As protein: CASSQDLLGPRYEQYF. This rearrangement joins TRBV3-1 (or the pseudogene TRBV3-2) to TRBJ2-7; D gene unclear. Germline V gene sequence: CDR1 LGHDT, CDR2 YNNKEL (reference sequence). This CDR3 has 16 amino acids. The ends were cut back, 0 bases at V and 4 bases at J, with 16 bases in the middle.

The V gene is TRBV10-2, the J gene TRBJ2-1; weak D call: TRBD1 (5 bases). The CDR3 loop spans 9 amino acids. The V end was cut by 11 bases, the J end by 13 bases, with 12 bases between. CDR1 WSHSY and CDR2 SAAADI come from the germline V gene. The CDR3 is CAPGIGQFF. The DNA of the CDR3 is TGCGCCCCAGGGATTGGCCAGTTCTTC.

The genes are TRBV2 and TRBJ1-2, with 8 bases fitting TRBD1. The CDR3 extends over 14 amino acids. Per the germline V gene, CDR1 is SNHLY and CDR2 is FYNNEI. V trimming: 4 bases; J trimming: 8 bases; junction bases outside the gene matches: 9. This CDR3 reads CASSVSVGTGGYTF. CDR3 nucleotide sequence: TGTGCCAGCAGTGTTAGTGTAGGGACAGGAGGCTACACCTTC.

J is TRBJ1-2 and V is TRBV20-1; weak D call: TRBD1 (5 bases). The CDR3 has 10 residues. The germline V gene encodes CDR1 DFQATT and CDR2 SNEGSKA (reference sequence). Trimming removed 5 bases at V and 5 bases at J, with 6 bases between. The CDR3 spells CSAGQYGYTF. CDR3 bases: TGCAGTGCTGGACAATATGGCTACACCTTC.

The J gene is TRBJ2-7, the V gene TRBV27; 8 positions match TRBD1. The V gene's germline CDR1 is MNHEY and CDR2 SMNVEV (reference sequence). The CDR3 covers 16 residues. V dropped 0 bases and J dropped 2; count of bases not matched to a gene: 6. The CDR3 DNA is TGTGCCAGCAGTTTATCGGGGCAGGGGGCCCCCTACGAGCAGTACTTC. Encoded protein: CASSLSGQGAPYEQYF.

This clone is a singleton in its sample. The chain employs TRBV7-9 and TRBJ2-5, with D possibly matching TRBD2 (7 bases). The germline V and J ends were trimmed by 5 bases and 4 bases, with 14 bases remaining between them. The CDR3 is 14 residues long. Germline assignment: CDR1 SEHNR and CDR2 FQNEAQ (reference sequence). The CDR3 DNA reads as TGTGCCAGCAGCCCCGGGGGGCTGGGAGAGACCCAGTACTTC. Amino acid sequence: CASSPGGLGETQYF.

This clone was counted between two and nine times. The J gene is TRBJ2-1, the V gene TRBV6-1; possible D gene TRBD1, 5 bases. Germline V gene sequence: CDR1 MNHNS, CDR2 SASEGT. CDR3 size: 14 residues. V was pared by 2 bases and J by 4 bases, with 9 bases between. CDR3: CASSELQGYNEQFF. CDR3 nucleotide sequence: TGTGCCAGCAGTGAACTCCAGGGTTACAATGAGCAGTTCTTC.

The chain has TRBV24-1 and TRBJ2-2; 7 bases agree with TRBD1. Germline trimming cut 4 bases from V and 2 bases from J; bases unmatched to any gene: 0. This CDR3 is built from 14 residues. CDR1 KGHDR and CDR2 SFDVKD come from the germline V gene. In DNA form, the CDR3 reads TGTGCCACCAGTGAAGGGGGCAACACCGGGGAGCTGTTTTTT. It yields the protein CATSEGGNTGELFF.

The rearrangement uses TRBV11-2 and TRBJ2-7, with a possible D match to TRBD2 (5 bases). The CDR3 contains 16 residues. In germline, CDR1 is SGHAT, CDR2 FQNNGV. The V end lost 5 bases, the J end lost 2 bases, and 19 bases lay between the germline ends. CDR3 coding DNA: TGTGCCAGCAGCCCTGCCCCACTACTAGGGACCTACGAGCAGTACTTC. The encoded protein is CASSPAPLLGTYEQYF.

A single count supports this clone. This sequence joins TRBV18 and TRBJ2-1; 11 bases line up with TRBD2. V lost 1 base to trimming and J lost 7 bases; unmatched junction nucleotides: 3. Germline V lookup: CDR1 KGHSH, CDR2 LQKENI. The CDR3 is 15 residues long. For the CDR3, the DNA is TGTGCCAGCTCACCACTCCGGACTAGCGGGAATGAGCAGTTCTTC. It specifies CASSPLRTSGNEQFF. The whole variable domain, remainder taken from reference TRBV18 and TRBJ2-1, is NAGVMQNPRHLVRRRGQEARLRCSPMKGHSHVYWYRQLPEEGLKFMVYLQKENIIDESGMPKERFSAEFPKEGPSILRIQQVVRGDSAAYFCASSPLRTSGNEQFFGPGTRLTVL.